This T cell receptor beta chain was recorded in a study of T cells in Graves' hyperthyroidism and ophthalmopathy. The study's findings and limits: Among thyroid clonotypes expanded above 0.001, most also appeared in blood.

When ophthalmopathy did not progress within 18 months, Graves' hyperthyroidism was considered stable. Hyperthyroidism patients were newly diagnosed, had disease duration under 2 months, and were aged 18 to 65 years. An approximately 9.8 ml volume of fresh peripheral blood provided the PBMCs. The CDR3 has 14 residues. Germline V gene lookup returns CDR1 SGHKS and CDR2 YYEKEE (reference sequence). V was trimmed by 0 bases and J by 6 bases, leaving 9 bases between them. Of note for this clonotype: The antigen remains unidentified.

Amplified TCR beta CDR3 regions came from RNA transcripts. The HTBI primer set served for first-round RT-PCR of the TCR CDR3. One entry per CDR3 protein, called by TCRdb with MiXCR from the multiplex PCR reads. The data hold hundreds of thousands of distinct CDR3 sequences, with around a sixth observed a single time. The rearrangement joins TRBV5-5 to TRBJ1-4; D is perhaps TRBD1 (5 bases). Sequences were obtained from blood. The receptor was derived from a woman younger than 35 with Graves' hyperthyroidism. The DNA for the CDR3 is TGTGCCAGCAGCTTGGCAGGGCTTGATGAAAAACTGTTTTTT. This gives the protein CASSLAGLDEKLFF. The full variable domain, with the rest looked up from reference TRBV5-5 and TRBJ1-4, is DAGVTQSPTHLIKTRGQQVTLRCSPISGHKSVSWYQQVLGQGPQFIFQYYEKEERGRGNFPDRFSARQFPNYSSELNVNALLLGDSALYLCASSLAGLDEKLFFGSGTQLSVL.